This T cell receptor (beta chain) is drawn from a study of technical replicates of blood from a handful of donors. Here immunoSEQ multiplex PCR was the method, and the copy in TCRdb shows in-frame clones only, minus some. Seen here are roughly 13,000 clones, about 82% observed once, and the top ten hold about 11%. V lost 3 bases and J 8 bases, leaving 17 bases between the germline ends. The CDR3 is made up of 15 amino acids. The germline V gene has CDR1 SGDLS and CDR2 YYNGEE. The receptor's source is a human donor in good health. What was sequenced was PBMCs. J is TRBJ1-4 and V is TRBV9, with a tentative D call TRBD1 (6 bases). The CDR3 DNA follows: TGTGCCAGCAGCGGGGGGGGCAGCAACTCCGAAAAACTGTTTTTT. Amino acid sequence: CASSGGGSNSEKLFF. The entire variable domain, with the rest obtained from reference TRBV9 and TRBJ1-4, is as follows: DSGVTQTPKHLITATGQRVTLRCSPRSGDLSVYWYQQSLDQGLQFLIQYYNGEERAKGNILERFSAQQFPDLHSELNLSSLELGDSALYFCASSGGGSNSEKLFFGSGTQLSVL.